One and the same sample provided the 30 T cell receptor beta chains below, sequenced in a study of cytomegalovirus exposure and HLA in healthy donors (dated by TCRdb to 2016 to 2017). Preparation of the library involved the immunoSEQ multiplex PCR assay. The multiplex PCR relied on a mix of 60 forward primers for TCR Vbeta segments and 13 reverse primers for TCR Jbeta segments. The source is immuneACCESS, and TCRdb retained only in-frame sequences with V and J called. Part of the clones is not carried over; for the studies checked, unresolved V genes explain less than half of this, and the remainder is unexplained. The sample yields some 160,000 clones; 65% to 85% were counted once. The top ten constitute about 4.1% of the sample. The specimen was PBMCs. The receptors come from a middle-aged woman in good health and CMV-seropositive.

This clone was recorded only once. The J gene is TRBJ2-3, the V gene TRBV2; TRBD2 agrees at 10 bases. This CDR3 spans 14 amino acids. CDR1 and CDR2 from the germline V gene are SNHLY and FYNNEI. J gave up 5 bases and V 4 bases, and 3 bases lay outside the gene matches. The CDR3 loop is CASSASGRIDTQYF. CDR3 DNA: TGTGCCAGCAGTGCTAGCGGGAGAATAGATACGCAGTATTTT.

The chain recombines TRBV7-2 with TRBJ1-2; TRBD1 might be the D (6 bases). The CDR3 spans 16 residues. Germline CDR1 reads SGHTA; CDR2 reads FQGNSA. Trimming removed 4 bases at V and 8 bases at J, with 23 bases between. The CDR3 nucleotides are TGTGCCAGCAGCTCCACCGGGACACGAGCCGATAGGGGCTACACCTTC. This sequence encodes CASSSTGTRADRGYTF.

The rearrangement links TRBV19 to TRBJ1-2; a weak D match, TRBD1 (6 bases). Germline values: CDR1 LNHDA, CDR2 SQIVND (reference sequence). Trimming removed 4 bases at V and 0 bases at J, with 18 bases between. There are 17 residues in the CDR3. The CDR3 sequence is CASSRGQGPPTNYGYTF. In DNA, the CDR3 is TGTGCCAGTAGTAGAGGTCAGGGGCCGCCAACTAACTATGGCTACACCTTC.

The chain carries TRBV12-5 and TRBJ2-2; the D gene is possibly TRBD2 (5 bases). Germline V lookup: CDR1 LGHNT, CDR2 FRNRAP. The V and J ends lost 3 bases and 5 bases respectively, with 7 bases between them. The CDR3 runs 13 residues. Here the CDR3 DNA reads TGTGCTAGTGGTTTCGGGGAAACCGGGGAGCTGTTTTTT. Encoded protein: CASGFGETGELFF.

The chain employs TRBV9 and TRBJ1-2, with a weak D call TRBD1 (5 bases). This CDR3 spans 14 amino acids. Germline CDR1 and CDR2: SGDLS and YYNGEE. The V and J ends lost 3 bases and 0 bases respectively, with 9 bases between them. The CDR3 loop reads CASSAQGTNYGYTF. In nucleotides, the CDR3 is TGTGCCAGCAGCGCCCAGGGAACTAACTATGGCTACACCTTC.

The chain carries TRBV18 and TRBJ1-2; 12 nucleotides line up with TRBD1. With V trimmed by 6 bases and J by 4 bases, 9 bases remained unmatched. The CDR3 is 16 residues long. Germline V CDR1 and CDR2: KGHSH, LQKENI. The CDR3 region is CASSPGTGGKIYGYTF. The CDR3 DNA follows: TGTGCCAGCTCGCCCGGGACAGGGGGCAAGATCTATGGCTACACCTTC. Using reference TRBV18 and TRBJ1-2 for the parts outside the CDR3, the full variable domain is NAGVMQNPRHLVRRRGQEARLRCSPMKGHSHVYWYRQLPEEGLKFMVYLQKENIIDESGMPKERFSAEFPKEGPSILRIQQVVRGDSAAYFCASSPGTGGKIYGYTFGSGTRLTVV.

J is TRBJ2-2 and V is TRBV5-4; weak D call: TRBD1 (6 bases). Germline V gene data show CDR1 as SGHNT and CDR2 as YYREEE (reference sequence). The V and J ends lost 4 bases and 1 base respectively, with 11 bases between them. The CDR3 runs to 15 residues. The CDR3 coding sequence is TGTGCCAGCAGCGCCGGGACACAGAACACCGGGGAGCTGTTTTTT. Translating gives CASSAGTQNTGELFF.

Here the CDR3 reads CASSASAGSTDTQYF. The CDR3 DNA reads as TGTGCCAGCAGCGCCTCGGCGGGGAGCACAGATACGCAGTATTTT. The V call is TRBV9, the J call TRBJ2-3; D possibly corresponds to TRBD2 (6 bases). The CDR3 is 15 residues long. The germline gives CDR1 SGDLS, CDR2 YYNGEE. Trimming cost V 3 bases and J 0 bases, with 11 bases left between them.

The CDR3 DNA sequence: TGTGCCAGCAGTTACTCGACAGCCTTCGCTAACTATGGCTACACCTTC. Its protein is CASSYSTAFANYGYTF. V and J are TRBV6-6 and TRBJ1-2; maybe TRBD1 (5 bases). V lost 0 bases to trimming and J lost 0 bases, with 11 bases between them. The CDR3 runs to 16 residues. CDR1 MNHNY and CDR2 SVGAGI come from the germline V gene (reference sequence).

The sample holds one count of this clone. The rearrangement joins TRBV27 to TRBJ2-7; no reliable D call. The germline V gene has CDR1 MNHEY and CDR2 SMNVEV (reference sequence). The CDR3 is 14 residues long. Trimming left V 4 bases short and J 0 bases short, with 10 bases between. DNA for the CDR3: TGTGCCAGCAGTTCACGACTTCGCTCCTACGAGCAGTACTTC. Amino acids: CASSSRLRSYEQYF.

This chain joins TRBV10-3 and TRBJ2-5, with D possibly matching TRBD2 (7 bases). Germline loops: CDR1 ENHRY, CDR2 SYGVKD. V gave up 11 bases and J gave up 5 bases, with 24 bases separating them. CDR3 length equals 15 residues. DNA for the CDR3: TGTGCCGCCAGCGAGGGGGGGGTTGTGGGTGAGACCCAGTACTTC. Residues: CAASEGGVVGETQYF.

The chain joins TRBV27 to TRBJ2-6; 11 positions match TRBD1. Germline trimming cut 7 bases from V and 0 bases from J; bases unmatched to any gene: 8. CDR3 length equals 18 residues. CDR1 is MNHEY, CDR2 SMNVEV, per germline (reference sequence). CDR3 residues: CASILDRGLYSGANVLTF. CDR3 DNA sequence: TGTGCCAGCATCTTGGACAGGGGGCTGTACTCTGGGGCCAACGTCCTGACTTTC.

The V call is TRBV7-6, the J call TRBJ2-1, with TRBD2 identical over 13 bases. With 5 bases clipped from V and 7 bases from J, the junction kept 8 bases outside the gene matches. The germline V gene encodes CDR1 SGHVS and CDR2 FNYEAQ. The CDR3 has 16 residues. As DNA, the CDR3 is TGTGCCAGCAGCACCCCAAGACTAGCGGGAGGAAATGAGCAGTTCTTC. Translating gives CASSTPRLAGGNEQFF.

The chain joins TRBV11-2 to TRBJ2-3; D gene unclear. Germline CDR1 reads SGHAT; CDR2 reads FQNNGV. CDR3 length equals 14 residues. Between the trimmed V and J ends, which lost 2 bases and 1 base, there was a span of 7 bases. CDR3 amino acids: CASSLQQGTDTQYF. DNA for the CDR3: TGTGCCAGCAGCTTACAGCAGGGCACAGATACGCAGTATTTT. The full variable domain, rest sourced from reference TRBV11-2 and TRBJ2-3, is EAGVAQSPRYKIIEKRQSVAFWCNPISGHATLYWYQQILGQGPKLLIQFQNNGVVDDSQLPKDRFSAERLKGVDSTLKIQPAKLEDSAVYLCASSLQQGTDTQYFGPGTRLTVL.

The chain links TRBV4-1 to TRBJ2-7; 8 positions agree with TRBD2. Unmatched junction bases numbered 4, after V lost 3 bases and J lost 0 bases. The CDR3 is 15 residues long. Germline V gene sequence: CDR1 MGHRA, CDR2 YSYEKL. CDR3 nucleotide sequence: TGCGCCAGCAGCCAGGAGCGGGGGTACTCCTACGAGCAGTACTTC. This translates into CASSQERGYSYEQYF.

This sequence joins TRBV30 and TRBJ1-2; 9 positions match TRBD1. The CDR3 extends over 14 amino acids. Unmatched junction bases numbered 13, after V lost 8 bases and J lost 6 bases. In germline, CDR1 is GTSNPN, CDR2 SVGIG (reference sequence). CDR3 region: CAKDSGTGSNGYTF. The DNA for the CDR3 is TGTGCCAAAGATAGCGGGACAGGGTCGAATGGCTACACCTTC. Drawing the rest from reference TRBV30 and TRBJ1-2, the complete variable domain is SQTIHQWPATLVQPVGSPLSLECTVEGTSNPNLYWYRQAAGRGLQLLFYSVGIGQISSEVPQNLSASRPQDRQFILSSKKLLLSDSGFYLCAKDSGTGSNGYTFGSGTRLTVV.

The chain links TRBV30 to TRBJ1-1; D is undetermined. The CDR3 loop spans 13 amino acids. With 0 bases removed from V and 5 bases from J, the gap between germline ends came to 10 bases. From germline, CDR1 is GTSNPN and CDR2 SVGIG (reference sequence). The CDR3 region is CAWSVVGGTEAFF. CDR3 bases: TGTGCCTGGAGTGTTGTTGGAGGGACTGAAGCTTTCTTT. Combining the CDR3 with reference TRBV30 and TRBJ1-1 gives the whole variable domain SQTIHQWPATLVQPVGSPLSLECTVEGTSNPNLYWYRQAAGRGLQLLFYSVGIGQISSEVPQNLSASRPQDRQFILSSKKLLLSDSGFYLCAWSVVGGTEAFFGQGTRLTVV.

The V and J genes are TRBV29-1 and TRBJ2-1; a possible D gene is TRBD2 (6 bases). Trimming took off 5 bases at V and 7 bases at J, with 21 bases between the two ends. The CDR3 covers 15 residues. Germline V gene sequence: CDR1 SQVTM, CDR2 ANQGSEA. CDR3 protein: CSVTVLGGVENEQFF. As DNA, the CDR3 is TGCAGCGTTACTGTCCTCGGGGGAGTGGAAAATGAGCAGTTCTTC.

The V gene is TRBV29-1, the J gene TRBJ1-2; tentatively, D is TRBD1 (5 bases). In germline, CDR1 is SQVTM, CDR2 ANQGSEA. V was cut by 4 bases and J by 5 bases, with 14 bases left in between. This CDR3 spans 13 amino acids. CDR3 sequence reads: CSVGDTGSYGYTF. DNA of the CDR3: TGCAGCGTTGGGGATACAGGATCATATGGCTACACCTTC. The full variable domain, in which reference TRBV29-1 and TRBJ1-2 provide the parts outside the CDR3, is SAVISQKPSRDICQRGTSLTIQCQVDSQVTMMFWYRQQPGQSLTLIATANQGSEATYESGFVIDKFPISRPNLTFSTLTVSNMSPEDSSIYLCSVGDTGSYGYTFGSGTRLTVV.

This clone was recorded only once. V gene TRBV7-8 combines with J gene TRBJ2-5, with D possibly matching TRBD2 (5 bases). This CDR3 comprises 15 residues. Germline V gives CDR1 SGHVS, CDR2 FQNEAQ. The V end was cut by 5 bases, the J end by 7 bases, with 20 bases between. The CDR3 coding sequence is TGTGCCAGCAGCACCCGACGCGGGCCCGCGGGGACCCAGTACTTC. Its protein product is CASSTRRGPAGTQYF.

The CDR3 here is CASSQDAGGNQPQHF. The CDR3 DNA sequence: TGCGCCAGCAGCCAAGATGCCGGCGGGAATCAGCCCCAGCATTTT. The chain links TRBV4-3 to TRBJ1-5, with D hard to call. This CDR3 is 15 amino acids long. From germline, CDR1 is LGHNA and CDR2 YSLEER. V was shortened by 0 bases and J by 4 bases, with 10 bases between the two germline ends.

This clone was observed a single time. The V and J genes are TRBV18 and TRBJ2-3, with 8 bases identical to TRBD1. This CDR3 is 15 amino acids long. Germline V CDR1 and CDR2: KGHSH, LQKENI. The junction had 7 bases not matched to a gene; V was cut back by 5 bases and J by 3 bases. The CDR3 DNA sequence: TGTGCCAGCTCATCGGAGACAGGGGTAACAGATACGCAGTATTTT. Protein product: CASSSETGVTDTQYF.

This sequence joins TRBV27 and TRBJ1-1; TRBD1 might be the D (5 bases). Per the germline V gene, CDR1 is MNHEY and CDR2 is SMNVEV (reference sequence). The CDR3 loop spans 13 amino acids. Trimming left V 5 bases short and J 3 bases short, with 10 bases between. The CDR3: CASSIQAHTEAFF. The CDR3 nucleotides are TGTGCCAGCAGTATACAGGCGCACACTGAAGCTTTCTTT.

There are a few counts of this clone. The chain employs TRBV6-5 and TRBJ2-2; D is uncertain. Germline assignment: CDR1 MNHEY and CDR2 SVGAGI. V was pared by 2 bases and J by 12 bases, with 7 bases between. The length of the CDR3 is 11 residues. The CDR3 protein is CASSYNQKLFF. In DNA form, the CDR3 reads TGTGCCAGCAGTTACAACCAGAAGCTGTTTTTT.

This clone was counted only a few times. The chain couples TRBV4-2 to TRBJ2-2; tentative D call: TRBD2 (5 bases). This CDR3 has 15 amino acids. Trimming removed 1 base at V and 6 bases at J, with 12 bases between. In germline, CDR1 is LGHNA, CDR2 YNFKEQ. The CDR3 DNA reads TGTGCCAGCAGCCAAGGGCGAGATAGCGCCGGGGAGCTGTTTTTT. This sequence encodes CASSQGRDSAGELFF.

The rearrangement links TRBV30 to TRBJ2-3; D perhaps matches TRBD1 (7 bases). Trimming left V 7 bases short and J 5 bases short, with 19 bases between. This CDR3 region has 14 residues. Per germline, CDR1 GTSNPN and CDR2 SVGIG (reference sequence). The CDR3 coding sequence is TGTGCCTTCCGAGACAGGGCCGGGGGAGATACGCAGTATTTT. Translated: CAFRDRAGGDTQYF.

The J gene is TRBJ2-3, the V gene TRBV7-9; no reliable D call. The germline V and J ends were trimmed by 2 bases and 6 bases, with 9 bases remaining between them. Germline CDR1 SEHNR, CDR2 FQNEAQ (reference sequence). This CDR3 spans 13 amino acids. CDR3 sequence reads: CASSLIHKDTQYF. The CDR3 DNA reads TGTGCCAGCAGCTTAATACACAAGGATACGCAGTATTTT. The full variable domain, its missing parts supplied by reference TRBV7-9 and TRBJ2-3, is DTGVSQNPRHKITKRGQNVTFRCDPISEHNRLYWYRQTLGQGPEFLTYFQNEAQLEKSRLLSDRFSAERPKGSFSTLEIQRTEQGDSAMYLCASSLIHKDTQYFGPGTRLTVL.

The chain employs TRBV5-6 and TRBJ2-3; 9 nucleotides match TRBD2. CDR1 SGHDT and CDR2 YYEEEE come from the germline V gene. Trimming at V came to 3 bases and at J to 3 bases, leaving 11 bases not matched to a gene. This CDR3 has 17 amino acids. The CDR3 loop is CASSSARGSGGTDTQYF. DNA of the CDR3: TGTGCCAGCAGCTCCGCCCGGGGGAGCGGGGGGACAGATACGCAGTATTTT.

The chain links TRBV5-4 to TRBJ2-3; D remains unclear. There are 14 residues in the CDR3. The V gene lost 4 bases and the J gene lost 0 bases, with 9 bases spanning the gap. Germline lookup yields CDR1 SGHNT and CDR2 YYREEE (reference sequence). CDR3 sequence: CASSEPSSTDTQYF. CDR3 bases: TGTGCCAGCAGCGAACCTAGTAGCACAGATACGCAGTATTTT.

J is TRBJ2-7 and V is TRBV28; 10 bases line up with TRBD1. CDR1 is MDHEN and CDR2 is SYDVKM in the germline V gene. CDR3 length: 13 amino acids. With V trimmed by 8 bases and J by 2 bases, 3 bases remained unmatched. CDR3 DNA: TGTGCCAGCGCCGGGACAGGGGCCTACGAGCAGTACTTC. Translation gives CASAGTGAYEQYF.